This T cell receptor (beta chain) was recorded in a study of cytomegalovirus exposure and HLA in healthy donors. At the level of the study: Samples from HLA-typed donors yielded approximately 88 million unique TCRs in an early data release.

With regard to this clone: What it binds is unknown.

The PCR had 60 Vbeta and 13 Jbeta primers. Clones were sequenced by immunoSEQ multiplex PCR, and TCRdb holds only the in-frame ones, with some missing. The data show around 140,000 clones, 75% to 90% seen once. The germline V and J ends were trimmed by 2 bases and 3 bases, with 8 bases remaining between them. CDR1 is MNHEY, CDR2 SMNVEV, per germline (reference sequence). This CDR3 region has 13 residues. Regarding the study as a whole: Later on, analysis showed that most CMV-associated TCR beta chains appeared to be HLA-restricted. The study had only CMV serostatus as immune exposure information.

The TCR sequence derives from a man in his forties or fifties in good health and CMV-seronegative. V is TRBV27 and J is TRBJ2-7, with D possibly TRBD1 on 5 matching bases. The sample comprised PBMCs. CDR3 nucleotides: TGTGCCAGCAGTTTACGACAGAGCTACGAGCAGTACTTC. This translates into CASSLRQSYEQYF.